Listed here are 29 T cell receptor beta chains from one sample, sequenced in a study of CD8 T cells in ankylosing spondylitis. TCRdb called the 5' RACE reads again in MiXCR, with one record for every CDR3 protein. This sample carries 150,000 to 200,000 distinct CDR3 sequences, roughly 20% of them seen once, and the ten largest clones take approximately 4.3%. Sequencing was done on a sample of blood, either unsorted or a sorted T cell fraction (not recorded which). These receptor sequences come from a male donor aged 5-29 years with ankylosing spondylitis or in good health (not recorded which).

Many counts were recorded for this clonotype. This sequence joins TRBV4-2 and TRBJ2-7, with D perhaps given as TRBD1 or TRBD2 (6 bases each). The CDR3 contains 15 residues. CDR1 and CDR2 (germline): LGHNA, YNFKEQ. V was cut by 1 base and J by 4 bases, with 14 bases left in between. DNA of the CDR3: TGTGCCAGCAGCCAAGTCGTCGGGGGCCCATACGAGCAGTACTTC. It encodes CASSQVVGGPYEQYF.

This clonotype came up many times. This sequence joins TRBV6-1 and TRBJ2-7; no reliable D call. CDR3 length equals 16 residues. Trimming took off 1 base at V and 6 bases at J, with 19 bases between the two ends. In germline, CDR1 is MNHNS, CDR2 SASEGT. For the CDR3, the DNA is TGTGCCAGCAGTGAAGACTGGCCCTCTAACCATAGCGAGCAGTACGTC. Protein sequence: CASSEDWPSNHSEQYV.

V gene TRBV12-3 or TRBV12-4 combines with J gene TRBJ2-7; D not resolved. The CDR3 is 13 residues long. V was cut by 5 bases and J by 3 bases, with 11 bases left in between. CDR3 region: CASSAGPSYEQYF. Written as DNA, the CDR3 is TGTGCCAGCAGTGCCGGACCAAGCTACGAGCAGTACTTC.

This chain links TRBV10-3 with TRBJ2-1; 9 nucleotides agree with TRBD1. V trimming: 0 bases; J trimming: 10 bases; junction bases outside the gene matches: 10. The CDR3 spans 16 residues. Per germline, CDR1 ENHRY and CDR2 SYGVKD. This CDR3 is CAISESGRTGDGEQFF. In nucleotides, the CDR3 is TGTGCCATCAGTGAGTCAGGGAGGACAGGGGACGGGGAGCAGTTCTTC.

The chain couples TRBV20-1 to TRBJ2-1; D uncertain. V lost 8 bases and J lost 10, with 18 bases in between. The CDR3 loop spans 12 amino acids. The V gene's germline CDR1 is DFQATT and CDR2 SNEGSKA (reference sequence). In nucleotides, the CDR3 is TGCAGTTCAAACCTCGGGTTTGGGGAGCAGTTCTTC. Amino acids: CSSNLGFGEQFF.

This clonotype showed up many times. This chain connects TRBV29-1 to TRBJ1-3; 7 bases match TRBD1. CDR3 length equals 11 residues. CDR1 and CDR2 (germline): SQVTM, ANQGSEA. Trimming at V came to 6 bases and at J to 4 bases, leaving 0 bases not matched to a gene. CDR3 nucleotide sequence: TGCAGCGTGACAGGGGGAAACACCATATATTTT. This encodes CSVTGGNTIYF.

This clonotype was found many times. The chain joins TRBV20-1 to TRBJ2-2; TRBD2 matches at 7 bases. Germline V gene data show CDR1 as DFQATT and CDR2 as SNEGSKA (reference sequence). V trimming: 0 bases; J trimming: 5 bases; junction bases outside the gene matches: 3. The CDR3 is 14 residues long. The CDR3, as DNA: TGCAGTGCTAGAGAAAGACTAGCTACCGGGGAGCTGTTTTTT. It translates to CSARERLATGELFF.

The chain employs TRBV29-1 and TRBJ1-1; D is undetermined. CDR3 size: 12 residues. With 2 bases removed from V and 10 bases from J, the gap between germline ends came to 14 bases. CDR1 is SQVTM and CDR2 is ANQGSEA in the germline V gene. The CDR3 sequence: CSVEFSVRGAFF. CDR3 nucleotides: TGCAGCGTTGAATTTAGCGTCAGAGGAGCTTTCTTT.

There are many counts of this clonotype. V and J are TRBV28 and TRBJ2-7, with D possibly matching TRBD2 (6 bases). There are 13 residues in the CDR3. The V end lost 3 bases, the J end lost 3 bases, and 9 bases lay between the germline ends. Germline values: CDR1 MDHEN, CDR2 SYDVKM. The CDR3 region is CASSLTAGYEQYF. For the CDR3, the DNA is TGTGCCAGCAGTTTGACAGCGGGCTACGAGCAGTACTTC.

Many counts were recorded for this clonotype. The rearrangement uses TRBV29-1 and TRBJ1-5; no firm D call. V dropped 4 bases and J dropped 4 bases, with 11 bases sitting between them. The CDR3 is 13 amino acids. Germline V CDR1 and CDR2: SQVTM, ANQGSEA. CDR3 sequence (DNA): TGCAGCGTTGCCGGGAGCCAAAATCAGCCCCAGCATTTT. This translates into CSVAGSQNQPQHF.

This clonotype was seen at least ten times. The genes are TRBV20-1 and TRBJ2-2; TRBD1 matches 8 bases. The CDR3 runs 16 residues. Losses at the gene ends were 5 bases for V and 5 bases for J; bases not matched to a gene: 13. The germline V gene encodes CDR1 DFQATT and CDR2 SNEGSKA (reference sequence). The CDR3 loop is CSASDRGGGGTGELFF. The CDR3 coding sequence is TGCAGTGCTTCCGACAGGGGCGGTGGAGGGACCGGGGAGCTGTTTTTT.

The rearrangement joins TRBV29-1 to TRBJ2-7; TRBD1 aligns across 9 bases. Germline V gene sequence: CDR1 SQVTM, CDR2 ANQGSEA. This CDR3 has 12 residues. V was clipped by 4 bases and J by 6 bases; unmatched bases: 4. The CDR3: CSVAGQGAEQYF. The CDR3 nucleotides are TGCAGCGTTGCGGGACAGGGAGCCGAGCAGTACTTC.

DNA for the CDR3: TGTGCCAGCGTGGAGAGTTGGGCCAACAATGAGCAGTTCTTC. It encodes CASVESWANNEQFF. The J gene is TRBJ2-1, the V gene TRBV12-3 or TRBV12-4, with unresolved D. V was clipped by 8 bases and J by 5 bases, with 16 bases between them. The CDR3 consists of 14 residues.

The V gene is TRBV7-2, the J gene TRBJ2-1, with 7 bases lining up with TRBD2. Germline-derived CDR1 and CDR2 are SGHTA and FQGNSA. J lost 6 bases, V lost 1 base, and 6 bases had no gene match. CDR3 length: 15 amino acids. CDR3 nucleotides: TGTGCCAGCAGCTTAGTCCCCGCTAGCGGCAATGAGCAGTTCTTC. It is translated as CASSLVPASGNEQFF.

The sample holds one count of this clonotype. This rearrangement joins TRBV30 to TRBJ1-2; 8 nucleotides align to TRBD1. V dropped 5 bases and J dropped 5; count of bases not matched to a gene: 4. Looked up from germline, CDR1 is GTSNPN and CDR2 is SVGIG (reference sequence). The CDR3 runs 12 residues. CDR3 bases: TGTGCCTGGTTGACAGGGGAGTATGGCTACACCTTC. As protein: CAWLTGEYGYTF.

This clonotype was seen repeatedly, ten times or more. The chain has TRBV12-3 or TRBV12-4 and TRBJ2-7; D unclear. V lost 3 bases and J lost 5, with 8 bases in between. The CDR3 sequence is 12 residues long. The CDR3 here is CASSLKTHEQYF. The DNA of the CDR3 is TGTGCCAGCAGTTTGAAGACCCACGAGCAGTACTTC.

This clonotype was found many times. J is TRBJ1-4 and V is TRBV2, with 7 bases identical to TRBD1. CDR3 length equals 14 residues. Germline V gives CDR1 SNHLY, CDR2 FYNNEI. J gave up 9 bases and V 8 bases, and 12 bases lay outside the gene matches. In DNA, the CDR3 is TGTGCCAGCGGTTGGACAGGCGAAGAGAAAAAACTGTTTTTT. Translated: CASGWTGEEKKLFF.

This clonotype was seen at least ten times. The chain employs TRBV11-2 and TRBJ1-2; TRBD1 might be the D (6 bases). Trimming left V 0 bases short and J 4 bases short, with 12 bases between. The V gene's germline CDR1 is SGHAT and CDR2 FQNNGV. The CDR3 is 15 residues long. In nucleotides, the CDR3 is TGTGCCAGCAGCTTAGAGGAGGGGGACCCCTATGGCTACACCTTC. Its translation: CASSLEEGDPYGYTF.

The table lists this clonotype with many counts. The J gene is TRBJ2-1, the V gene TRBV7-8; possible D gene TRBD1, 6 bases. This CDR3 region has 17 residues. The germline gives CDR1 SGHVS, CDR2 FQNEAQ. V lost 5 bases to trimming and J lost 4 bases, with 21 bases between them. In nucleotides, the CDR3 is TGTGCCAGCAGCCTGAGGCGTTACAGGGTAACTTACAATGAGCAGTTCTTC. It encodes CASSLRRYRVTYNEQFF.

This clonotype appeared a single time. The DNA of the CDR3 is TGTGCCAGCAGCACTAGACAGAGAGCGAGGACTGAAGCTTTCTTT. It encodes CASSTRQRARTEAFF. The chain employs TRBV12-3 or TRBV12-4 and TRBJ1-1; D perhaps matches TRBD1 (5 bases). The CDR3 sequence is 15 residues long. V was pared by 6 bases and J by 5 bases, with 19 bases between.

In this sample, this clonotype turned up many times. This chain joins TRBV6-2 or TRBV6-3 and TRBJ2-1, with 11 bases identical to TRBD2. Per the germline V gene, CDR1 is MNHEY and CDR2 is SVGEGT. Trimming took 5 bases from V and 4 from J; bases not matched to a gene: 4. There are 15 residues in the CDR3. For the CDR3, the DNA is TGTGCCAGCAGTGTACTAGCGGGAGAGTACAATGAGCAGTTCTTC. It translates to CASSVLAGEYNEQFF.

The V call is TRBV20-1, the J call TRBJ2-3, with TRBD2 identical over 7 bases. The CDR3 totals 16 residues. V trimming: 5 bases; J trimming: 4 bases; junction bases outside the gene matches: 15. In germline, CDR1 is DFQATT, CDR2 SNEGSKA (reference sequence). CDR3 region: CSADELAGAVADTQYF. The CDR3 DNA reads TGCAGTGCTGACGAACTGGCGGGAGCAGTTGCAGATACGCAGTATTTT.

The table lists this clonotype with many counts. The V call is TRBV7-9, the J call TRBJ2-1; D is perhaps TRBD1 (5 bases). The CDR3 has 12 amino acids. Per the germline V gene, CDR1 is SEHNR and CDR2 is FQNEAQ (reference sequence). Between the trimmed V and J ends, which lost 6 bases and 5 bases, there was a span of 8 bases. As DNA, the CDR3 is TGTGCCAGCAGTCAAGGGGACAATGAGCAGTTCTTC. This sequence encodes CASSQGDNEQFF. Together with reference TRBV7-9 and TRBJ2-1, the CDR3 gives the full variable domain: DTGVSQNPRHKITKRGQNVTFRCDPISEHNRLYWYRQTLGQGPEFLTYFQNEAQLEKSRLLSDRFSAERPKGSFSTLEIQRTEQGDSAMYLCASSQGDNEQFFGPGTRLTVL.

The table lists this clonotype with a few counts. The chain is built from TRBV6-5 and TRBJ2-1, with D unclear. V was cut by 7 bases and J by 6 bases, with 7 bases left in between. CDR1 is MNHEY, CDR2 SVGAGI, per germline. CDR3 length equals 11 residues. The CDR3 spells CASKIGNEQFF. The CDR3 bases are TGTGCCAGCAAAATAGGCAATGAGCAGTTCTTC.

V gene TRBV29-1 combines with J gene TRBJ2-6; 9 positions agree with TRBD1. The CDR3 is 16 residues long. The V and J ends lost 3 bases and 1 base, in that order; junction bases with no gene match: 4. CDR1 and CDR2 (germline): SQVTM, ANQGSEA. CDR3 amino acids: CSVEGDRVSGANVLTF. The DNA for the CDR3 is TGCAGCGTTGAGGGGGACAGGGTTTCTGGGGCCAACGTCCTGACTTTC.

This clonotype was picked up many times. V is TRBV28 and J is TRBJ2-4; no clear D gene. The germline V gene has CDR1 MDHEN and CDR2 SYDVKM. This CDR3 comprises 15 residues. Trimming stripped 1 base from V and 1 base from J, with 8 bases between. CDR3 protein: CASSLFADAKNIQYF. The DNA for the CDR3 is TGTGCCAGCAGTTTATTCGCAGACGCCAAAAACATTCAGTACTTC.

In this sample, this clonotype turned up many times. The V gene is TRBV11-2, the J gene TRBJ2-5; D perhaps matches TRBD2 (5 bases). Trimming shortened V by 1 base and J by 5 bases, and 11 bases separated the two germline ends. The CDR3 has 14 amino acids. Germline V gene data show CDR1 as SGHAT and CDR2 as FQNNGV. The CDR3 loop reads CASSLGEKRETQYF. CDR3 bases: TGTGCCAGCAGCTTAGGGGAAAAGCGGGAGACCCAGTACTTC. The full variable domain, rest sourced from reference TRBV11-2 and TRBJ2-5, is EAGVAQSPRYKIIEKRQSVAFWCNPISGHATLYWYQQILGQGPKLLIQFQNNGVVDDSQLPKDRFSAERLKGVDSTLKIQPAKLEDSAVYLCASSLGEKRETQYFGPGTRLLVL.

This rearrangement joins TRBV7-7 to TRBJ2-1; the match to TRBD2 covers 7 bases. CDR1 is SSHAT, CDR2 FNYEAQ, per germline (reference sequence). V was clipped by 3 bases and J by 5 bases; unmatched bases: 7. The CDR3 contains 15 residues. In DNA form, the CDR3 reads TGTGCCAGCAGCTTGAGACTAGCAGAAAACAATGAGCAGTTCTTC. Translating gives CASSLRLAENNEQFF.

This clonotype was observed many times. The rearrangement joins TRBV29-1 to TRBJ2-3; D perhaps matches TRBD2 (7 bases). The CDR3 spans 13 residues. Between the trimmed V and J ends, which lost 7 bases and 2 bases, there was a span of 13 bases. Germline V CDR1 and CDR2: SQVTM, ANQGSEA. The CDR3 bases are TGCAGCGGGCGGCGGGGGCCCACAGATACGCAGTATTTT. Protein sequence: CSGRRGPTDTQYF.